The present entry profiles one T cell receptor beta chain with its context. These data are taken from a study of OX40 agonist ivuxolimab in advanced cancers. The wider study: Recorded diagnoses for dose-escalation patients were hepatocellular carcinoma, melanoma, renal cell or head and neck cancer.

Systemic immunosuppression or a history of autoimmune disease excluded patients. The sampling schedule covered blood at baseline, cycle 4 day 1, and cycle 7 day 1. The protocol was immunoSEQ multiplex PCR, while the TCRdb copy is restricted to in-frame clones and leaves out a portion. The sample holds roughly 68,000 clones, less than 95% seen once. The CDR3 totals 18 residues. V lost 4 bases to trimming and J lost 0 bases; unmatched junction nucleotides: 11. The V gene's germline CDR1 is MNHNS and CDR2 SASEGT. The chain joins TRBV6-1 to TRBJ2-7, with 11 bases that match TRBD2. This TCR was recovered from an adult with an advanced solid tumor such as melanoma, head and neck, liver or kidney cancer. The input for sequencing was CD4+ or CD8+ T cells sorted from blood, taken in a trial of the OX40 agonist ivuxolimab. The CDR3 sequence is CASSVQHATSGASYEQYF. In nucleotides, the CDR3 is TGTGCCAGCAGTGTACAACACGCGACTAGCGGGGCCTCCTACGAGCAGTACTTC.